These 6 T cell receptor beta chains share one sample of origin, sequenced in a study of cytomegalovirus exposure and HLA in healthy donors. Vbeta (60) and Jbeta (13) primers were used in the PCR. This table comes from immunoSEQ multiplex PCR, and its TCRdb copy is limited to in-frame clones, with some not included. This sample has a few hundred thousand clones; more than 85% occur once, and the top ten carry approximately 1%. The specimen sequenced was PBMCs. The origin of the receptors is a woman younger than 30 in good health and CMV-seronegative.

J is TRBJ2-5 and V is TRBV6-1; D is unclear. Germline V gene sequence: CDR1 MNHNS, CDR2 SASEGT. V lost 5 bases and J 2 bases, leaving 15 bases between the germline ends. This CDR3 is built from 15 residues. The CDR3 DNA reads TGTGCCAGCAGTCCACGACATTATAGGCAAGAGACCCAGTACTTC. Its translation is CASSPRHYRQETQYF.

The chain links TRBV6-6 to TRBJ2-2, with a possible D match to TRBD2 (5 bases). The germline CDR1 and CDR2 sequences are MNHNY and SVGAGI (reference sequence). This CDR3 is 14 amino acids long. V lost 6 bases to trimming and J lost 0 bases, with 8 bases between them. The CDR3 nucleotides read TGTGCCAGCAGCCGGGGTCCGAACACCGGGGAGCTGTTTTTT. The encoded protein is CASSRGPNTGELFF.

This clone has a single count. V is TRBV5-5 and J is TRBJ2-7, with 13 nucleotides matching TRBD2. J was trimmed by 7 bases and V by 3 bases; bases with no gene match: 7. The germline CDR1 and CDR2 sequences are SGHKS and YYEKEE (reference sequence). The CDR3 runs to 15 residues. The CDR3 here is CASSSGLAGSREQYF. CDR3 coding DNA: TGTGCCAGCAGCTCGGGACTAGCGGGGTCTCGGGAGCAGTACTTC.

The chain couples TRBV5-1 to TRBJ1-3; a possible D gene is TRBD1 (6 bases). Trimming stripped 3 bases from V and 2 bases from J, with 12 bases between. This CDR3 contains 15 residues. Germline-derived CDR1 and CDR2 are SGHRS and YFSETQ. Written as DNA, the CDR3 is TGCGCCAGCAGCTCCTGGGGGCTTCCTGGAAACACCATATATTTT. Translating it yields CASSSWGLPGNTIYF.

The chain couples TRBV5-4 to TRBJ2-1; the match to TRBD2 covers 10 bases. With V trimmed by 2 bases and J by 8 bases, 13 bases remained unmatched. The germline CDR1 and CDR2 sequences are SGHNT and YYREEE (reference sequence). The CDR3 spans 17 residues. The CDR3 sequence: CASSFSSGGLGYHEQFF. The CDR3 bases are TGTGCCAGCAGCTTTTCTAGCGGGGGTCTAGGTTACCATGAGCAGTTCTTC. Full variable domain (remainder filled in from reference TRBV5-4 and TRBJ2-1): ETGVTQSPTHLIKTRGQQVTLRCSSQSGHNTVSWYQQALGQGPQFIFQYYREEENGRGNFPPRFSGLQFPNYSSELNVNALELDDSALYLCASSFSSGGLGYHEQFFGPGTRLTVL.

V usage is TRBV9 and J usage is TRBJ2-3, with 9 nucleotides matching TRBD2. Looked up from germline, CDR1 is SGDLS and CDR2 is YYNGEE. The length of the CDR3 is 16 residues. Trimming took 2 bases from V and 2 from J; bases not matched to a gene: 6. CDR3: CASSVWASGVTDTQYF. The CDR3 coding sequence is TGTGCCAGCAGCGTGTGGGCTAGCGGGGTCACAGATACGCAGTATTTT.